This entry concerns a single TCR beta chain. The antigen is unknown. The donors were part of the validation cohort of 120 subjects. That cohort was separate from the first cohort, which comprised under 750 subjects. The CDR3 has 14 residues. Trimming cost V 4 bases and J 8 bases; bases outside gene matches: 7. Germline V gene data show CDR1 as SGHRS and CDR2 as YFSETQ. Clones were sequenced by immunoSEQ multiplex PCR, and TCRdb holds only the in-frame ones, with some missing. The sample records roughly 130,000 clones, around nine tenths being singletons. The sample originates from a study of cytomegalovirus exposure and HLA in healthy donors. Notes on the study in general: First-cohort TCR clusters were later found to tend to co-occur in the roughly 120 validation repertoires. Associated with cytomegalovirus, according to the listing, were 150 to 200 TCR beta chains.

This sequence was found in a man aged 25 to 40 in good health and CMV-seronegative. Material: PBMCs. This chain joins TRBV5-1 and TRBJ1-4, with 8 bases matching TRBD1. The CDR3 nucleotides are TGCGCCAGCAGCGATGGACAGGGACGGGAAAAACTGTTTTTT. Translated: CASSDGQGREKLFF.